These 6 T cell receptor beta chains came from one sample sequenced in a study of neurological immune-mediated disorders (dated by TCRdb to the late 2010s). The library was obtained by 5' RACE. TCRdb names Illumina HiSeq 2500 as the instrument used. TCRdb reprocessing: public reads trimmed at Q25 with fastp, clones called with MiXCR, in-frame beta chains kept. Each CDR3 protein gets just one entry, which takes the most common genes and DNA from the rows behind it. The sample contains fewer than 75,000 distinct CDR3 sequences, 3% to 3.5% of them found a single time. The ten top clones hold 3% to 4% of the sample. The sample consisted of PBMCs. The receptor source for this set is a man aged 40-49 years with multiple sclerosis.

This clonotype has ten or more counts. In DNA form, the CDR3 reads TGTGCCAGCACTGGGACAGGGGGATCCCTCGAGCAGTACTTC. Protein sequence: CASTGTGGSLEQYF. The chain joins TRBV6-1 to TRBJ2-7, with TRBD1 matching 11 bases. CDR3 size: 14 residues. The germline gives CDR1 MNHNS, CDR2 SASEGT. V gave up 7 bases and J gave up 6 bases; unmatched junction bases: 8.

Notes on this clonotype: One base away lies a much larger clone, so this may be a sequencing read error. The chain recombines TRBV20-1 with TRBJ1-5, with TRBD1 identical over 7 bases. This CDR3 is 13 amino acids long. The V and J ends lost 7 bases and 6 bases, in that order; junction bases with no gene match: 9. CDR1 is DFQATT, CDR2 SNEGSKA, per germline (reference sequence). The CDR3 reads CSEIGTVSQPQHF. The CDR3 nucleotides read TGCAGTGAAATAGGGACAGTGAGTCAGCCCCAGCATTTT.

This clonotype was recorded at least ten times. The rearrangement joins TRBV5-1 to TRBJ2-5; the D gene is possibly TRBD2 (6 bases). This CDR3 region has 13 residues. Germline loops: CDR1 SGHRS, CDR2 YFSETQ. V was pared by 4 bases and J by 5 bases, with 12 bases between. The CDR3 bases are TGCGCCAGCAGCCCCTGGAGGGTGGAGACCCAGTACTTC. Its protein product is CASSPWRVETQYF.

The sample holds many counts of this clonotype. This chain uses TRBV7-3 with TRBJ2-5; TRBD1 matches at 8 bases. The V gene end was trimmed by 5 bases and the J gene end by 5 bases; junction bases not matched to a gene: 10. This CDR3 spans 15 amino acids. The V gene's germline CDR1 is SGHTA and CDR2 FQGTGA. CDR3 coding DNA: TGTGCCAGCAGCAGACAGGGGTCCAACGGGGAGACCCAGTACTTC. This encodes CASSRQGSNGETQYF.

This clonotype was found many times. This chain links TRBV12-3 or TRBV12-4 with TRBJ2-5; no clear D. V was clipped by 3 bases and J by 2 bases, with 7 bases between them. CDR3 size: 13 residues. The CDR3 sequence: CASSLGSQETQYF. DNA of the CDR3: TGTGCCAGCAGTTTGGGCAGTCAAGAGACCCAGTACTTC.

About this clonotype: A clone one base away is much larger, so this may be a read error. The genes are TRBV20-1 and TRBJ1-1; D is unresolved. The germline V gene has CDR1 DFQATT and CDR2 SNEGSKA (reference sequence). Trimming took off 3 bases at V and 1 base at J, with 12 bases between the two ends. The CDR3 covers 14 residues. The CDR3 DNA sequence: TGCAGTGCTAGGAACCAAAAGGAGAACACTGAAGCTTTCTTT. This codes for CSARNQKENTEAFF.